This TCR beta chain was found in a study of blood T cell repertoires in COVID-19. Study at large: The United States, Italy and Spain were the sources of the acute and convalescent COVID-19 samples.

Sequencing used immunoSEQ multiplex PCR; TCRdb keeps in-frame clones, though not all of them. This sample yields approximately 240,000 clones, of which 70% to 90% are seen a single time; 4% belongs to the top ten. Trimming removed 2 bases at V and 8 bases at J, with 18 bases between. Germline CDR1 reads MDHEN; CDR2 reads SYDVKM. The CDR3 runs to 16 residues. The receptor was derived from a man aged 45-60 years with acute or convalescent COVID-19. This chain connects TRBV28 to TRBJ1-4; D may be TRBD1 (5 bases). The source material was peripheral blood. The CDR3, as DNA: TGTGCCAGCAGTTTACGGTGGGACTCCCTTGGGGAAAAACTGTTTTTT. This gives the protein CASSLRWDSLGEKLFF.